The clone carrying this TCR beta chain appeared a single time. J was trimmed by 5 bases and V by 5 bases; bases with no gene match: 11. The CDR3 has 16 amino acids. Germline assignment: CDR1 LNHDA and CDR2 SQIVND (reference sequence). Produced via immunoSEQ multiplex PCR; TCRdb's table is partial and in-frame only. This sample has a few hundred thousand clones, with roughly 89% found just once. The data are from a study of blood T cell repertoires in COVID-19. In the study overall: T cells, B-cell-depleted T cells, or PBMCs supplied cDNA or gDNA.

The chain couples TRBV19 to TRBJ2-3, with 9 bases identical to TRBD2. The sequence came from a man between 60 and 70 years old who had recovered from COVID-19. Sequencing was carried out using peripheral blood. CDR3 residues: CASSLLAGPSGDTQYF. The CDR3 DNA sequence: TGTGCCAGTAGTCTTCTAGCGGGGCCCTCGGGAGATACGCAGTATTTT.